The T cell receptor beta chain described here comes from a study of blood T cell repertoires in COVID-19. Only in-frame clones appear in the TCRdb table, and some are missing; sequencing was by immunoSEQ multiplex PCR. This table holds 40,000 to 65,000 clones, approximately 84% found once. This clone was seen a handful of times. V gave up 5 bases and J gave up 0 bases; unmatched junction bases: 3. Germline V gene lookup returns CDR1 MNHNY and CDR2 SVGAGI (reference sequence). CDR3 length: 14 residues. The sample comprised peripheral blood. The TCR sequence derives from a human donor in a cohort sampled during active COVID-19. The chain links TRBV6-6 to TRBJ2-7; 8 bases align to TRBD2. The CDR3 reads CASSVAGRSYEQYF. In nucleotides, the CDR3 is TGTGCCAGCAGTGTAGCGGGGCGCTCCTACGAGCAGTACTTC.